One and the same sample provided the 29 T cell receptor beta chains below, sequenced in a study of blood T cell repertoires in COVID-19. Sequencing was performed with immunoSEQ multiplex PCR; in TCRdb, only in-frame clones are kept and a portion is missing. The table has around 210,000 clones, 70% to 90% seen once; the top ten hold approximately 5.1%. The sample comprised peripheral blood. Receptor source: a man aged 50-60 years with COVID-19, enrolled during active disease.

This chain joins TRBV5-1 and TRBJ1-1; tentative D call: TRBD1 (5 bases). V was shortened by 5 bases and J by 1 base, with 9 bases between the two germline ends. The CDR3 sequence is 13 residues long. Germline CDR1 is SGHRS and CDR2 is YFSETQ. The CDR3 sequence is CASRSTGNTEAFF. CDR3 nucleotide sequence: TGCGCCAGCAGGTCTACAGGGAACACTGAAGCTTTCTTT.

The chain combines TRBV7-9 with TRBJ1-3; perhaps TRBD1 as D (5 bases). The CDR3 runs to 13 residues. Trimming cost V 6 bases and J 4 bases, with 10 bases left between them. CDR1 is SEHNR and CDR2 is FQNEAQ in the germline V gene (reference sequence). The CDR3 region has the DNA TGTGCCAGCAGGACGCGGGGCGGAAACACCATATATTTT. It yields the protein CASRTRGGNTIYF.

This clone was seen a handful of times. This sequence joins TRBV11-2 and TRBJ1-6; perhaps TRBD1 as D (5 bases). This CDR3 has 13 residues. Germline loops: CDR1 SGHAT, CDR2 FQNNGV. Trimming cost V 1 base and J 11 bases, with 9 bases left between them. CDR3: CASSLGRGPPLHF. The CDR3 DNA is TGTGCCAGCAGCTTAGGTAGGGGTCCACCCCTCCACTTT. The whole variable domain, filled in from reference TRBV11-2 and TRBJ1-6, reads EAGVAQSPRYKIIEKRQSVAFWCNPISGHATLYWYQQILGQGPKLLIQFQNNGVVDDSQLPKDRFSAERLKGVDSTLKIQPAKLEDSAVYLCASSLGRGPPLHFGNGTRLTVT.

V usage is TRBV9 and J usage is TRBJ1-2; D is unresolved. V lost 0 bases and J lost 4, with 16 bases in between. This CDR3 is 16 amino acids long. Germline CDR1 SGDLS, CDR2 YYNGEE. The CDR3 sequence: CASSVEGGTGFYGYTF. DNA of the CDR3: TGTGCCAGCAGCGTAGAAGGAGGTACGGGGTTCTATGGCTACACCTTC.

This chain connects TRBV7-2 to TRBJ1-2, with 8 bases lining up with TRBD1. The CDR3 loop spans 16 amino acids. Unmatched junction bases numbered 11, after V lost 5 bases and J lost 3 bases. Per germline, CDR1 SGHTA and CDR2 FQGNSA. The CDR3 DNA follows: TGTGCCAGCAGCCAGACCCCCGGGACAGGTTACTATGGCTACACCTTC. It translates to CASSQTPGTGYYGYTF.

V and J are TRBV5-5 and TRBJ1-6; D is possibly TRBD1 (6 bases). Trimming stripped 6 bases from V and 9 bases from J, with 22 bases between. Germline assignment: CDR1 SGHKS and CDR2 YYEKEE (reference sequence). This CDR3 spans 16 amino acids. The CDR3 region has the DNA TGTGCCAGCACCCGCTCGACAGGAGCAACCGGTTCACCCCTCCACTTT. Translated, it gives CASTRSTGATGSPLHF.

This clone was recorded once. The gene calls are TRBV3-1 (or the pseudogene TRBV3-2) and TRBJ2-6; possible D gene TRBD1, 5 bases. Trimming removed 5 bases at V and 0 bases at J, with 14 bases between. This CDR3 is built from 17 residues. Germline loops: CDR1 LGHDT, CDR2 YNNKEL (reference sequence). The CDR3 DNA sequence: TGTGCCAGCAGCGCCAGGGTTTCGGGCTCTGGGGCCAACGTCCTGACTTTC. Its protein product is CASSARVSGSGANVLTF.

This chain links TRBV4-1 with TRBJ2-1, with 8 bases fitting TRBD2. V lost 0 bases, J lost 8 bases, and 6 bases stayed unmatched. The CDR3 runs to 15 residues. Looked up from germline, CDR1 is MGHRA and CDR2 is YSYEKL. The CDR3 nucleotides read TGCGCCAGCAGCCAAGACGGGGGGGCCGTCTATGAGCAGTTCTTC. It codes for CASSQDGGAVYEQFF.

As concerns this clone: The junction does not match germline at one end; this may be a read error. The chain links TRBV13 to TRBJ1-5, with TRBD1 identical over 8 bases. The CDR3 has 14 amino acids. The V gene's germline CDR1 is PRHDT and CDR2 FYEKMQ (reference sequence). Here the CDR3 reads CASSLGQGGQPQHF. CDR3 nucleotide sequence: TGTGCCAGCAGCCTAGGACAGGGCGGTCAGCCCCAGCATTTT.

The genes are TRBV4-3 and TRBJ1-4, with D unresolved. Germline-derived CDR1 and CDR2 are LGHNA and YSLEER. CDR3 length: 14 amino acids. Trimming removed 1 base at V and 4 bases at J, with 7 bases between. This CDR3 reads CASSQVHLNEKLFF. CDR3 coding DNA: TGCGCCAGCAGCCAAGTACACCTTAATGAAAAACTGTTTTTT.

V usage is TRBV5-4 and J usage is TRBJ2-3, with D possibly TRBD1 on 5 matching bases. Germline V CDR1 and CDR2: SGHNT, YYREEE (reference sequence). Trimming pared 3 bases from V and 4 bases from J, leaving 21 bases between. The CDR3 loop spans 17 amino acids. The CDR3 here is CASSSWVGVGASDTQYF. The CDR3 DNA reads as TGTGCCAGCAGCTCCTGGGTTGGGGTAGGGGCTTCAGATACGCAGTATTTT.

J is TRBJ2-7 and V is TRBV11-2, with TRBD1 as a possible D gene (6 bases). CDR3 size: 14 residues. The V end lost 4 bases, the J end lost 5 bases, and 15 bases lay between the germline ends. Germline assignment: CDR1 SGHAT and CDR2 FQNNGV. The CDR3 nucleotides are TGTGCCAGCAGCTGGGGACACGGGAAAGACGAGCAGTACTTC. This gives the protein CASSWGHGKDEQYF.

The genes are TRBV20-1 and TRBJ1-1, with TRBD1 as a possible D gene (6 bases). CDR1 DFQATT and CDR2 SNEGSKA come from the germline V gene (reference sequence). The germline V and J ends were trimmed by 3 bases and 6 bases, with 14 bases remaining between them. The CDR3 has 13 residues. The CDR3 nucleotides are TGCAGTGCTAGTGGGGGGCTCTGGTCTGAAGCTTTCTTT. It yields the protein CSASGGLWSEAFF.

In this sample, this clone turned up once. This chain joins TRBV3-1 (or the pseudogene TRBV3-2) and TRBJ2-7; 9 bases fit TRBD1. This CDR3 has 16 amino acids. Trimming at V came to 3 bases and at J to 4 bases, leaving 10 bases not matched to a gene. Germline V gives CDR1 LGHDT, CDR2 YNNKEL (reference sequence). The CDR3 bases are TGTGCCAGCAGCCAGATGGGGACAGGGCTCCCTTACGAGCAGTACTTC. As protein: CASSQMGTGLPYEQYF.

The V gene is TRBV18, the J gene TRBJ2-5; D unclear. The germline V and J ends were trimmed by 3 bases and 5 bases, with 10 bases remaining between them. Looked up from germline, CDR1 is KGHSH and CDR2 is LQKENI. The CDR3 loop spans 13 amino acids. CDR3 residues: CASSPEFGETQYF. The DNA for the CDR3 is TGTGCCAGCTCACCGGAATTCGGGGAGACCCAGTACTTC.

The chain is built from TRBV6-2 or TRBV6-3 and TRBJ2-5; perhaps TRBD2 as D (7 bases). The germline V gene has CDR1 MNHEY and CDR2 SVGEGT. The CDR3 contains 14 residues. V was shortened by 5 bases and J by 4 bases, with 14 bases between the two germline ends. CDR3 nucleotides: TGTGCCAGCAGTGGGGGGGCTGTGGGAGAGACCCAGTACTTC. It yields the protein CASSGGAVGETQYF.

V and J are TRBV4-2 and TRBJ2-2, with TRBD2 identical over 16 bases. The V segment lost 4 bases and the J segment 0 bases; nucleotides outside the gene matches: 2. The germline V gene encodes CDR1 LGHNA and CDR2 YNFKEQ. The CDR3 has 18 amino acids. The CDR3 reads CASSLGTSGGANTGELFF. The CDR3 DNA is TGTGCCAGCAGCCTCGGGACTAGCGGGGGGGCGAACACCGGGGAGCTGTTTTTT.

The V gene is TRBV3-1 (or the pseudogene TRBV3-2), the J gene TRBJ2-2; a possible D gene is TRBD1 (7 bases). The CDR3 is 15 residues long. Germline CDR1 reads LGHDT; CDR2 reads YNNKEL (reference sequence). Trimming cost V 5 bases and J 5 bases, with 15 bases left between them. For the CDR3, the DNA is TGTGCCAGCAGCGCATGGACAGGAGGGACCGGGGAGCTGTTTTTT. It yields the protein CASSAWTGGTGELFF.

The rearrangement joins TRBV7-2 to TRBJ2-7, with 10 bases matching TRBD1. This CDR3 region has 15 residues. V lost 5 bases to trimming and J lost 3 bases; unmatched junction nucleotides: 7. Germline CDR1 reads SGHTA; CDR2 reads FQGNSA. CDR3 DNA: TGTGCCAGCAGCAAAGACAGGGGGCTTGACTACGAGCAGTACTTC. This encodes CASSKDRGLDYEQYF.

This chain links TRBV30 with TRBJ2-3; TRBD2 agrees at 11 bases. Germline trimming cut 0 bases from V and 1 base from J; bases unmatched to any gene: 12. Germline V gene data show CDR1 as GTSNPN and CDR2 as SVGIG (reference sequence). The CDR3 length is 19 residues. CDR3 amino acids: CAWSVARSSGGWGTDTQYF. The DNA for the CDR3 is TGTGCCTGGAGTGTAGCCAGGTCTAGCGGGGGGTGGGGCACAGATACGCAGTATTTT.

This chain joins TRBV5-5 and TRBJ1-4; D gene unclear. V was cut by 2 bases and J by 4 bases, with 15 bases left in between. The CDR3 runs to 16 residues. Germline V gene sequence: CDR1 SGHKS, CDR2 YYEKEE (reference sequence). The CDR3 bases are TGTGCCAGCAGCTTTTCCACCGGGAGTAATAATGAAAAACTGTTTTTT. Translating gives CASSFSTGSNNEKLFF.

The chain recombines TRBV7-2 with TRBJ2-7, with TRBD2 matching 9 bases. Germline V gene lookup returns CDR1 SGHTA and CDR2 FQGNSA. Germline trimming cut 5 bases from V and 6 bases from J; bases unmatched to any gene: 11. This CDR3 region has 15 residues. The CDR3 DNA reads TGTGCCAGCAGCATGGTGGGGACTAGCAGAGGCGAGCAGTACTTC. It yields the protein CASSMVGTSRGEQYF.

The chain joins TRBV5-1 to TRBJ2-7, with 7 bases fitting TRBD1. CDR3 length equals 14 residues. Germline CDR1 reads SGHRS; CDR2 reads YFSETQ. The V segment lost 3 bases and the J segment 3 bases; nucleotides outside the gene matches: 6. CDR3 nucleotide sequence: TGCGCCAGCAGCTGGGGGACAGCTAACTACGAGCAGTACTTC. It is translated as CASSWGTANYEQYF. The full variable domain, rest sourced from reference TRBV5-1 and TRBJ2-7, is KAGVTQTPRYLIKTRGQQVTLSCSPISGHRSVSWYQQTPGQGLQFLFEYFSETQRNKGNFPGRFSGRQFSNSRSEMNVSTLELGDSALYLCASSWGTANYEQYFGPGTRLTVT.

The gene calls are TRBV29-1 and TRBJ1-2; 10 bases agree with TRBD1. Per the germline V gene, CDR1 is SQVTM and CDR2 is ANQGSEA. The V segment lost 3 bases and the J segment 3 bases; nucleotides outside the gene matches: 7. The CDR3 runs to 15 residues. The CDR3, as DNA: TGCAGCGTTGATGCCGGGACAGGGGTCGACTATGGCTACACCTTC. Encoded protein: CSVDAGTGVDYGYTF. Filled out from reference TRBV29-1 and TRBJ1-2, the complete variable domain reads SAVISQKPSRDICQRGTSLTIQCQVDSQVTMMFWYRQQPGQSLTLIATANQGSEATYESGFVIDKFPISRPNLTFSTLTVSNMSPEDSSIYLCSVDAGTGVDYGYTFGSGTRLTVV.

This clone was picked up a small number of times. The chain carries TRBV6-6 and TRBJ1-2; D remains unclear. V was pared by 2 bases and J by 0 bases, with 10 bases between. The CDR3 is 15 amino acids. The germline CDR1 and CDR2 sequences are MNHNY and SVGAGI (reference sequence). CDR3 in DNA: TGTGCCAGCAGTTACCTCGGGGTAGCTAACTATGGCTACACCTTC. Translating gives CASSYLGVANYGYTF.

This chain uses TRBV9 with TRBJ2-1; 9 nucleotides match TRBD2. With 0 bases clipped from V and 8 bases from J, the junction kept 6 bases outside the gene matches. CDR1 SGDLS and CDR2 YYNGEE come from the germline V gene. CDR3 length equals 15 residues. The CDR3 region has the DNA TGTGCCAGCAGCGTAGCTTATAGCGGGGGCTATGAGCAGTTCTTC. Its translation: CASSVAYSGGYEQFF. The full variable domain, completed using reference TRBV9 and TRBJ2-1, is DSGVTQTPKHLITATGQRVTLRCSPRSGDLSVYWYQQSLDQGLQFLIQYYNGEERAKGNILERFSAQQFPDLHSELNLSSLELGDSALYFCASSVAYSGGYEQFFGPGTRLTVL.

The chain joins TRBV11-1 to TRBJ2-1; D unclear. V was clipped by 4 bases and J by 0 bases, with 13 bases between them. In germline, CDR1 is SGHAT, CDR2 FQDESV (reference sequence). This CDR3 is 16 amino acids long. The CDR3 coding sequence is TGTGCCAGCAGCTCGCCCCTTTCCAGCTCCTACAATGAGCAGTTCTTC. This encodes CASSSPLSSSYNEQFF. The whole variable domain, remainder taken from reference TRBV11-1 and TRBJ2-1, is EAEVAQSPRYKITEKSQAVAFWCDPISGHATLYWYRQILGQGPELLVQFQDESVVDDSQLPKDRFSAERLKGVDSTLKIQPAELGDSAMYLCASSSPLSSSYNEQFFGPGTRLTVL.

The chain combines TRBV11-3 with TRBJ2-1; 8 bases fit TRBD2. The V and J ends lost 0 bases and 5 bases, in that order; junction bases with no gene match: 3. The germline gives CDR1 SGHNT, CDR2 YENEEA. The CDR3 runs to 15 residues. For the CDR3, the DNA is TGTGCCAGCAGCTTAGAAGGCGGGGGGCACAATGAGCAGTTCTTC. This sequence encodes CASSLEGGGHNEQFF.

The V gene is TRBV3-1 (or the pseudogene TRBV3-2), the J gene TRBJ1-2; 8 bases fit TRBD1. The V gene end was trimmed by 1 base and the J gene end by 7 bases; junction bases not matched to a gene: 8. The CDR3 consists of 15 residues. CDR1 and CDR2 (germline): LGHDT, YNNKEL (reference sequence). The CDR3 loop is CASSQAPQGAGGYTF. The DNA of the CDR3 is TGTGCCAGCAGCCAAGCCCCCCAGGGGGCGGGTGGCTACACCTTC.